Listed below are T cell receptor beta chains from one sample, sequenced in a study of CD8 T cells in Susac syndrome. TCRdb redid the calling of the immunoSEQ multiplex PCR reads with MiXCR, one entry per CDR3 protein. The sample shows about 150,000 distinct CDR3 sequences, approximately 94% of them seen only once. What was sequenced was CD8+ T cells from PBMCs. The receptor source for this set is a human donor with multiple sclerosis. Each CDR3 is given with its conserved first and last residue. The D gene is left open where the match is weak. Clone sizes are given selectively: once, few, many, or a class where the clone is expanded.

j_call	clone_size	d_call	v_call	cdr3_nt	cdr3_aa
TRBJ2-7	.	.	TRBV29-1	TGCAGCGTTGTATCCGGGAATACCTACGAGCAGTACTTC	CSVVSGNTYEQYF
TRBJ2-3	.	TRBD1	TRBV27	TGTGCCAGCAGTTTAAACAGGGGGCGGGATACGCAGTATTTT	CASSLNRGRDTQYF
TRBJ2-2	.	TRBD1	TRBV27	TGTGCCAGCAGTTTGGGACAGGCCGGGGAGCTGTTTTTT	CASSLGQAGELFF
TRBJ1-1	.	.	TRBV27	TGTGCCAGCAGGTTCGGGGTAGGAGAAGCTTTCTTT	CASRFGVGEAFF
TRBJ1-1	.	TRBD1	TRBV10-3	TGTGCCACAACAGCCCGACAGGGTCGTAGCACTGAAGCTTTCTTT	CATTARQGRSTEAFF
TRBJ1-5	once	.	TRBV7-9	TGTGCCAGCAGCTCAGAAACTGAACCGGGGCAGCCCCAGCATTTT	CASSSETEPGQPQHF
TRBJ2-5	once	.	TRBV3-1	TGTGCCAGCAGCCAAGATCGTGAGACTCAGGGGAGGGAGACCCAGTACTTC	CASSQDRETQGRETQYF
TRBJ2-7	.	.	TRBV7-2	TGTGCCAGCACCCCGACTCTCTCGGGGAAATACGAGCAGTACTTC	CASTPTLSGKYEQYF
TRBJ2-6	.	.	TRBV30	TGTGCCTGGAGTTGGGGGGCTGGGGCCAACGTCCTGACTTTC	CAWSWGAGANVLTF
TRBJ2-1	.	.	TRBV3-1	TGTGCCAGCAGCCAAGAACTAACGGGGAATGAGCAGTTCTTC	CASSQELTGNEQFF
TRBJ2-4	.	TRBD1	TRBV28	TGTGCCAGCAGAGACAGGGTATTGCGGGACATTCAGTACTTC	CASRDRVLRDIQYF
TRBJ1-2	.	TRBD1	TRBV27	TGTGCCAGCAGGGGACAGGGAGACGTTGGCTACACCTTC	CASRGQGDVGYTF
TRBJ2-7	.	.	TRBV27	TGTGCCAGCAGTAAAATTCGCGGGGGCCCCTCCTACGAGCAGTACTTC	CASSKIRGGPSYEQYF
TRBJ1-2	.	.	TRBV29-1	TGCAGCGTCGAAGGGGGGGATGGGTATGGCTACACCTTC	CSVEGGDGYGYTF
TRBJ2-1	.	.	TRBV9	TGTGCCAGCAGCTCCGGGGTCAATGAGCAGTTCTTC	CASSSGVNEQFF
TRBJ2-3	.	.	TRBV20-1	TGCAGTGCTAGAGATCCCCACGACCCCACCCAGTATTTT	CSARDPHDPTQYF
TRBJ2-7	.	.	TRBV12-5	TGTGCTAGTGGTTTGGGACAGATCGAGCAGTACTTC	CASGLGQIEQYF
TRBJ1-1	.	.	TRBV4-1	TGCGCCAGCAGCCAACACCAGACAAACCCTGAAGCTTTCTTT	CASSQHQTNPEAFF
TRBJ2-3	.	TRBD2	TRBV13	TGTGCCAGCAGCGTCTTGACTAGCGGGGTTGCAGATACGCAGTATTTT	CASSVLTSGVADTQYF
TRBJ1-1	.	TRBD1	TRBV27	TGTGCCAGCAGTCTACAGGGGGCGAACACTGAAGCTTTCTTT	CASSLQGANTEAFF
TRBJ1-2	once	TRBD1	TRBV6-2/TRBV6-3	TGTGCCAGCAGCAGCCACGGACAGGAGCGACCTTATGGCTACACCTTC	CASSSHGQERPYGYTF
TRBJ2-3	.	.	TRBV29-1	TGCAGCGTTGAGTCGAGGGGACGGACAGATACGCAGTATTTT	CSVESRGRTDTQYF
TRBJ1-5	.	.	TRBV7-9	TGTGCCAGCAGCCCGCCGGGGGGGCGGGAGAATCAGCCCCAGCATTTT	CASSPPGGRENQPQHF
TRBJ1-2	once	.	TRBV6-6	TGTGCCAGCAGTTACCTCTCAGGGCTTGATGGCTACACCTTC	CASSYLSGLDGYTF
TRBJ1-2	once	.	TRBV9	TGTGCCAGCAGCGGGACTAACTATGGCTACACCTTC	CASSGTNYGYTF
TRBJ2-3	.	TRBD2	TRBV7-2	TGTGCCAGCAGCTTTTCGCTAGCGGTGACAGATACGCAGTATTTT	CASSFSLAVTDTQYF
TRBJ2-1	.	TRBD1	TRBV11-2	TGTGCCAGCAGCTTAAGGGGGACAGGGACTTACAATGAGCAGTTCTTC	CASSLRGTGTYNEQFF
TRBJ2-1	.	.	TRBV9	TGTGCCAGCAGCCTAAACAAGGGCGTTGAGCAGTTCTTC	CASSLNKGVEQFF
TRBJ1-6	.	.	TRBV7-8	TGTGCCAGCAGCATGGGACACTTGAATTCACCCCTCCACTTT	CASSMGHLNSPLHF
TRBJ2-3	.	TRBD2	TRBV4-1	TGCGCCAGCAGCCAAGAAGGGACTACTGAATGGAGATCGCAGTATTTT	CASSQEGTTEWRSQYF
TRBJ1-4	.	TRBD1	TRBV20-1	TGCAGTGCTAGAGGGACAGGGATGAGAACTAATGAAAAACTGTTTTTT	CSARGTGMRTNEKLFF
TRBJ1-2	.	TRBD1	TRBV20-1	TGCAGTGCTCCGGGGACAGGGGGTGGCTACACCTTC	CSAPGTGGGYTF
TRBJ2-7	.	.	TRBV3-1	TGTGCCAGCAGCCAAGGAGGCAGGTACGAGCAGTACTTC	CASSQGGRYEQYF
TRBJ1-6	.	.	TRBV7-9	TGTGCCAGCAGGGGGGATTCACCCCTCCACTTT	CASRGDSPLHF
TRBJ1-1	.	TRBD1	TRBV27	TGTGCCAGCAGTCCTAAGGACAGGCTCAAGGAAGCTTTCTTT	CASSPKDRLKEAFF
TRBJ2-4	.	TRBD1	TRBV2	TGTGCCAGCAGTGACCCCCGGGGGACAGGGAGGGACATTCAGTACTTC	CASSDPRGTGRDIQYF
TRBJ1-1	.	TRBD1	TRBV20-1	TGCAGTGCTAGATCAGGGGGCTCAATAGGAGCTTTCTTT	CSARSGGSIGAFF
TRBJ1-2	.	TRBD1	TRBV6-1	TGTGCCAGCGCCACACCGGGACAGCTTCTATATGGCTACACCTTC	CASATPGQLLYGYTF
TRBJ1-1	.	.	TRBV27	TGTGCCAGCAGTTTATGGGGGCAGAGACCTCCCAACACTGAAGCTTTCTTT	CASSLWGQRPPNTEAFF
TRBJ2-3	.	.	TRBV9	TGTGCCAGCAGCGCCCCGTTAGGGGGGGGGCCAGATACGCAGTATTTT	CASSAPLGGGPDTQYF
TRBJ2-1	.	TRBD1	TRBV30	TGTGCCTGGAGTGCCCTCGACAGGGGCTACAAAAATGAGCAGTTCTTC	CAWSALDRGYKNEQFF
TRBJ2-1	.	.	TRBV9	TGTGCCAGCAGCGTAGGACGATCTAGCAATGAGCAGTTCTTC	CASSVGRSSNEQFF
TRBJ2-1	.	.	TRBV6-2/TRBV6-3	TGTGCCAGCAGTTACACCCCGCGGCATGAGCAGTTCTTC	CASSYTPRHEQFF
TRBJ2-2	.	TRBD2	TRBV3-1	TGTGCCAGCAGCCAAGATAGCCTAGCGGGGGTCGACCCTCGGGGCACCGGGGAGCTGTTTTTT	CASSQDSLAGVDPRGTGELFF
TRBJ2-5	.	.	TRBV7-9	TGTGCCAGCAGCACGAGCACGAAGGCACGGCAAGAGACCCAGTACTTC	CASSTSTKARQETQYF
TRBJ2-1	once	.	TRBV2	TGTGCCAGCACCGCAGGGGGGTACAGCTACAATGAGCAGTTCTTC	CASTAGGYSYNEQFF
TRBJ2-2	.	TRBD1	TRBV30	TGTGCCTGGGACTGGACAGGGTCGGGCGGGGAGCTGTTTTTT	CAWDWTGSGGELFF
TRBJ1-3	.	TRBD1	TRBV30	TGTGCCTGGGATCGGGACAGCTCTGGAAACACCATATATTTT	CAWDRDSSGNTIYF
TRBJ2-7	.	TRBD2	TRBV29-1	TGCAGCGTTGAATCTCCTAGCGGGGGGCCGGCCGAGCAGTACTTC	CSVESPSGGPAEQYF
TRBJ1-3	.	TRBD1	TRBV13	TGTGCCAGCAGCTCTCGACTACAGGGGAGGCACACCATATATTTT	CASSSRLQGRHTIYF
TRBJ2-3	.	.	TRBV4-3	TGCGCCAGCAGCCAAGATTGGAGGGGCCGGGATACGCAGTATTTT	CASSQDWRGRDTQYF
TRBJ1-4	once	TRBD1	TRBV12-5	TGTGCTAGTGGTTTGGTCTCCCGGGACAGGCATGAAAAACTGTTTTTT	CASGLVSRDRHEKLFF
TRBJ1-2	.	TRBD1	TRBV3-1	TGTGCCAGCAGCATTCAGGGGGGCGGCTACACCTTC	CASSIQGGGYTF
TRBJ1-5	.	TRBD1	TRBV15	TGTGCCACCAGCTCGGACAGGGCTAGCAATCAGCCCCAGCATTTT	CATSSDRASNQPQHF
TRBJ1-6	.	.	TRBV13	TGTGCCAGCAGCTCTTTCGGGGACACCAATAATTCACCCCTCCACTTT	CASSSFGDTNNSPLHF
TRBJ2-2	.	TRBD1	TRBV7-9	TGTGCCAGCAGCTCGGGACAGGGACGCGCCGGGGAGCTGTTTTTT	CASSSGQGRAGELFF
TRBJ2-7	.	TRBD1	TRBV27	TGTGCCAGCAGTCCTACCGGGACAGGGACCTACGAGCAGTACTTC	CASSPTGTGTYEQYF
TRBJ1-5	.	.	TRBV6-2/TRBV6-3	TGTGCCAGCAGTTACCCAGACAGAGCTAGCAATCAGCCCCAGCATTTT	CASSYPDRASNQPQHF
TRBJ1-2	.	.	TRBV6-6	TGTGCCAGCAGTCTACGCCAGGGGCGCGGGAACTATGGCTACACCTTC	CASSLRQGRGNYGYTF
TRBJ2-7	once	TRBD1	TRBV29-1	TGCAGCGTTGAGGAGGGGACAGGGGTTGAGCAGTACTTC	CSVEEGTGVEQYF